This T cell receptor (beta chain) was observed in a study of T cell responses to AZD1222 COVID-19 vaccine. The CDR3 contains 14 residues. Per the germline V gene, CDR1 is SGHDT and CDR2 is YYEEEE. The ends were cut back, 0 bases at V and 4 bases at J, with 8 bases in the middle. Turning to this clone: Its antigen remains unidentified.

Assay: immunoSEQ multiplex PCR; the TCRdb copy retains only in-frame clones and omits some. The sample yields about 110,000 clones, around 90% seen once. Broader study findings: Baseline seropositivity occurred in only 5 or 6 AZD1222 recipients. Females outnumbered males among donors, who were mostly white British; clonal diversity was possibly underestimated.

The chain carries TRBV5-6 and TRBJ2-1, with D maybe TRBD1 (5 bases). The source is an adult in good health. The source material was peripheral blood, sampled on day 0 of MenACWY control vaccination. CDR3 sequence reads: CASSLVTGYNEQFF. CDR3 nucleotides: TGTGCCAGCAGCTTGGTTACAGGTTACAATGAGCAGTTCTTC.